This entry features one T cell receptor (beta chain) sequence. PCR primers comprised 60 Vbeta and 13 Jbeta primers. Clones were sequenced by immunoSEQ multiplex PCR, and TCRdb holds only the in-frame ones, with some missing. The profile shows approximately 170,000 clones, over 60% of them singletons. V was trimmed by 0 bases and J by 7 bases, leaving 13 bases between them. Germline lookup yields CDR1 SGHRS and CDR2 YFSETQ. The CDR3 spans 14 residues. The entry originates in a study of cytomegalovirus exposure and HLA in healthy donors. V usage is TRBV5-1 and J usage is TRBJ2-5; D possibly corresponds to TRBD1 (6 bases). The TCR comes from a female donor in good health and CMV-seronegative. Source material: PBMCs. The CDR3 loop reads CASSLVGRGTTQYF. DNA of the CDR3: TGCGCCAGCAGCTTGGTCGGCAGGGGAACGACCCAGTACTTC.